These T cell receptor beta chains were read from a single sample in a study of control samples from healthy donors and cancer patients. Data came from immunoSEQ multiplex PCR; TCRdb stores just in-frame clones and leaves some out. The sample includes about 140,000 clones, 91% of them seen just once. Sequenced sample: blood. These receptor sequences come from a man younger than 35 in good health. The CDR3 runs from the conserved cysteine through the conserved F or W. Each record gives: CDR3 protein, CDR3 DNA, D gene, J gene, clone size, V gene. The D gene is left open where the match is weak. Expanded clones are given a class, and other clones once, few, many or no size at all.

cdr3_aa: CASRGSGQPQHF
cdr3_nt: TGTGCCAGCCGGGGGTCGGGTCAGCCCCAGCATTTT
d_call: NA
j_call: TRBJ1-5
clone_size: few
v_call: TRBV28

cdr3_aa: CASSFSLAGGNEQFF
cdr3_nt: TGTGCCAGCAGCTTTAGTCTAGCGGGGGGTAATGAGCAGTTCTTC
d_call: TRBD2
j_call: TRBJ2-1
clone_size: NA
v_call: TRBV5-4

cdr3_aa: CASSSGSPGLRVLNEQFF
cdr3_nt: TGTGCCAGTAGTTCGGGATCTCCAGGGTTGAGGGTATTGAATGAGCAGTTCTTC
d_call: NA
j_call: TRBJ2-1
clone_size: NA
v_call: TRBV19

cdr3_aa: CASSRTRLGEKLFF
cdr3_nt: TGTGCCAGCAGCCGGACTAGGTTGGGCGAAAAACTGTTTTTT
d_call: NA
j_call: TRBJ1-4
clone_size: once
v_call: TRBV14

cdr3_aa: CAWSVPGQGNTEAFF
cdr3_nt: TGTGCCTGGAGTGTACCGGGACAGGGGAACACTGAAGCTTTCTTT
d_call: TRBD1
j_call: TRBJ1-1
clone_size: NA
v_call: TRBV30

cdr3_aa: CASGRLAGVAYEQYF
cdr3_nt: TGTGCCAGCGGACGACTAGCGGGGGTCGCTTACGAGCAGTACTTC
d_call: TRBD2
j_call: TRBJ2-7
clone_size: NA
v_call: TRBV2

cdr3_aa: CASSFSSGANSYEQYF
cdr3_nt: TGTGCCAGCAGCTTCTCGAGCGGGGCAAACTCCTACGAGCAGTACTTC
d_call: TRBD2
j_call: TRBJ2-7
clone_size: NA
v_call: TRBV11-2

cdr3_aa: CASSLQRKQETQYF
cdr3_nt: TGTGCCAGCAGCCTTCAAAGAAAACAAGAGACCCAGTACTTC
d_call: NA
j_call: TRBJ2-5
clone_size: NA
v_call: TRBV13

cdr3_aa: CASSLRGVAQHF
cdr3_nt: TGTGCCAGCAGTTTGCGGGGGGTGGCCCAGCATTTT
d_call: NA
j_call: TRBJ1-5
clone_size: NA
v_call: TRBV28

cdr3_aa: CASSLASRDSAKQFF
cdr3_nt: TGTGCCAGCAGCTTAGCCAGCCGGGATTCCGCAAAGCAGTTCTTC
d_call: NA
j_call: TRBJ2-1
clone_size: NA
v_call: TRBV11-3

cdr3_aa: CASSYSTGSSQETQYF
cdr3_nt: TGCGCCAGCAGCTACTCGACAGGGTCCTCACAAGAGACCCAGTACTTC
d_call: TRBD1
j_call: TRBJ2-5
clone_size: NA
v_call: TRBV5-1

cdr3_aa: CASSSSGTANTEAFF
cdr3_nt: TGTGCCAGCAGTTCGTCCGGGACAGCGAACACTGAAGCTTTCTTT
d_call: TRBD1
j_call: TRBJ1-1
clone_size: NA
v_call: TRBV6-5

cdr3_aa: CASSVESGAYGYTF
cdr3_nt: TGTGCCAGCAGCGTAGAGTCAGGGGCCTATGGCTACACCTTC
d_call: NA
j_call: TRBJ1-2
clone_size: NA
v_call: TRBV9

cdr3_aa: CAIGDSYEQYF
cdr3_nt: TGTGCCATCGGGGACTCCTACGAGCAGTACTTC
d_call: NA
j_call: TRBJ2-7
clone_size: NA
v_call: TRBV10-3

cdr3_aa: CSVEDGETPLLGGYTF
cdr3_nt: TGCAGCGTTGAAGATGGGGAGACGCCGCTGCTAGGTGGCTACACCTTC
d_call: NA
j_call: TRBJ1-2
clone_size: NA
v_call: TRBV29-1

cdr3_aa: CASSSVPGGFYEQYF
cdr3_nt: TGTGCCAGCAGCTCCGTCCCGGGGGGGTTCTACGAGCAGTACTTC
d_call: TRBD2
j_call: TRBJ2-7
clone_size: NA
v_call: TRBV5-4

cdr3_aa: CASSLGTGYSYEQYF
cdr3_nt: TGCGCCAGCAGCTTAGGGACAGGTTATTCCTACGAGCAGTACTTC
d_call: TRBD1
j_call: TRBJ2-7
clone_size: NA
v_call: TRBV5-1

cdr3_aa: CASSADGLSYNEQFF
cdr3_nt: TGTGCCAGCAGCGCGGACGGTTTGTCCTACAATGAGCAGTTCTTC
d_call: NA
j_call: TRBJ2-1
clone_size: NA
v_call: TRBV5-4

cdr3_aa: CASSLSRQRPEAFF
cdr3_nt: TGTGCCAGCAGCCTCTCCCGACAGAGGCCTGAAGCTTTCTTT
d_call: NA
j_call: TRBJ1-1
clone_size: once
v_call: TRBV7-9

cdr3_aa: CASSMDSGGYTF
cdr3_nt: TGTGCCAGTAGTATGGACTCGGGCGGCTACACCTTC
d_call: NA
j_call: TRBJ1-2
clone_size: NA
v_call: TRBV19

cdr3_aa: CASSVDQGVSQPQHF
cdr3_nt: TGTGCCAGCAGCGTAGATCAGGGGGTAAGTCAGCCCCAGCATTTT
d_call: TRBD1
j_call: TRBJ1-5
clone_size: NA
v_call: TRBV9

cdr3_aa: CASSQSAGTVNQPQHF
cdr3_nt: TGTGCCAGCAGCCAATCGGCTGGGACAGTCAATCAGCCCCAGCATTTT
d_call: TRBD1
j_call: TRBJ1-5
clone_size: NA
v_call: TRBV4-2

cdr3_aa: CASQTGFGGYTF
cdr3_nt: TGTGCCAGCCAGACGGGATTCGGGGGCTACACCTTC
d_call: NA
j_call: TRBJ1-2
clone_size: NA
v_call: TRBV6-6

cdr3_aa: CASSSEGFGSNQPQHF
cdr3_nt: TGTGCCAGCAGTTCTGAGGGATTCGGGAGCAATCAGCCCCAGCATTTT
d_call: NA
j_call: TRBJ1-5
clone_size: NA
v_call: TRBV6-5

cdr3_aa: CASSPSYEQYF
cdr3_nt: TGTGCCAGCAGTCCTTCCTACGAGCAGTACTTC
d_call: NA
j_call: TRBJ2-7
clone_size: NA
v_call: TRBV2

cdr3_aa: CASSLEVGGYGYTF
cdr3_nt: TGTGCCAGCAGCTTGGAGGTTGGGGGATATGGCTACACCTTC
d_call: NA
j_call: TRBJ1-2
clone_size: NA
v_call: TRBV7-9

cdr3_aa: CASSLSQQPDTQYF
cdr3_nt: TGCGCCAGCAGTCTATCGCAGCAGCCAGATACGCAGTATTTT
d_call: NA
j_call: TRBJ2-3
clone_size: NA
v_call: TRBV10-1

cdr3_aa: CASSSGQLVPDTQYF
cdr3_nt: TGTGCCAGCAGTTCCGGACAGCTAGTCCCAGATACGCAGTATTTT
d_call: NA
j_call: TRBJ2-3
clone_size: NA
v_call: TRBV6-5

cdr3_aa: CASSVAPEAGELFF
cdr3_nt: TGTGCCAGCAGCGTAGCGCCAGAGGCCGGGGAGCTGTTTTTT
d_call: NA
j_call: TRBJ2-2
clone_size: NA
v_call: TRBV9

cdr3_aa: CASSLKSGRGGADTQYF
cdr3_nt: TGTGCCAGCAGCTTAAAGTCGGGACGGGGGGGCGCAGATACGCAGTATTTT
d_call: TRBD2
j_call: TRBJ2-3
clone_size: NA
v_call: TRBV7-2

cdr3_aa: CASSLVQNTEAFF
cdr3_nt: TGTGCCAGCAGTTTAGTACAGAACACTGAAGCTTTCTTT
d_call: NA
j_call: TRBJ1-1
clone_size: NA
v_call: TRBV28

cdr3_aa: CASSSRMAGNTIYF
cdr3_nt: TGTGCCAGCAGCTCCCGGATGGCTGGAAACACCATATATTTT
d_call: NA
j_call: TRBJ1-3
clone_size: NA
v_call: TRBV7-9

cdr3_aa: CSASTRGTEAFF
cdr3_nt: TGCAGTGCTAGTACCAGGGGCACTGAAGCTTTCTTT
d_call: NA
j_call: TRBJ1-1
clone_size: NA
v_call: TRBV20-1

cdr3_aa: CASSRDRNNEKLFF
cdr3_nt: TGTGCCAGCAGCCGGGACAGGAATAATGAAAAACTGTTTTTT
d_call: TRBD1
j_call: TRBJ1-4
clone_size: NA
v_call: TRBV28

cdr3_aa: CASSLVSRPSGNTIYF
cdr3_nt: TGTGCCAGCAGCTTAGTATCCAGACCCTCTGGAAACACCATATATTTT
d_call: NA
j_call: TRBJ1-3
clone_size: NA
v_call: TRBV7-2

cdr3_aa: CASSQIPSGDGAGGWTDTQYF
cdr3_nt: TGTGCCAGCAGCCAGATCCCTAGCGGGGATGGGGCTGGGGGGTGGACAGATACGCAGTATTTT
d_call: TRBD2
j_call: TRBJ2-3
clone_size: NA
v_call: TRBV4-2

cdr3_aa: CASSLAGDYNEQFF
cdr3_nt: TGTGCCAGCAGTCTAGCGGGGGATTACAATGAGCAGTTCTTC
d_call: TRBD2
j_call: TRBJ2-1
clone_size: NA
v_call: TRBV6-5

cdr3_aa: CAWNPGTDTQYF
cdr3_nt: TGTGCCTGGAACCCGGGTACAGATACGCAGTATTTT
d_call: NA
j_call: TRBJ2-3
clone_size: once
v_call: TRBV30

cdr3_aa: CASSSKQGAPYQETQYF
cdr3_nt: TGTGCCAGCAGCTCTAAACAGGGGGCTCCTTATCAAGAGACCCAGTACTTC
d_call: TRBD1
j_call: TRBJ2-5
clone_size: NA
v_call: TRBV9

cdr3_aa: CASSEVDSTDTQYF
cdr3_nt: TGCGCCAGCAGTGAGGTAGATTCCACAGATACGCAGTATTTT
d_call: NA
j_call: TRBJ2-3
clone_size: NA
v_call: TRBV10-1

cdr3_aa: CASPQGTVISYEQYF
cdr3_nt: TGTGCCAGTCCCCAGGGGACAGTTATATCCTACGAGCAGTACTTC
d_call: TRBD1
j_call: TRBJ2-7
clone_size: NA
v_call: TRBV19

cdr3_aa: CSAIDRVDEKLFF
cdr3_nt: TGCAGTGCTATTGACAGGGTCGATGAAAAACTGTTTTTT
d_call: TRBD1
j_call: TRBJ1-4
clone_size: NA
v_call: TRBV20-1

cdr3_aa: CASGPNYGYTF
cdr3_nt: TGTGCCAGCGGCCCTAACTATGGCTACACCTTC
d_call: NA
j_call: TRBJ1-2
clone_size: NA
v_call: TRBV6-2/TRBV6-3

cdr3_aa: CSASIPGSSYEQYF
cdr3_nt: TGCAGTGCTAGTATTCCGGGCTCTTCCTACGAGCAGTACTTC
d_call: NA
j_call: TRBJ2-7
clone_size: NA
v_call: TRBV20-1

cdr3_aa: CSVETNYLKERETQYF
cdr3_nt: TGCAGCGTTGAAACCAACTACCTCAAAGAGCGGGAGACCCAGTACTTC
d_call: NA
j_call: TRBJ2-5
clone_size: NA
v_call: TRBV29-1

cdr3_aa: CASRKIYREAEAFF
cdr3_nt: TGTGCCAGCAGGAAAATATACAGGGAGGCTGAAGCTTTCTTT
d_call: NA
j_call: TRBJ1-1
clone_size: few
v_call: TRBV6-5

cdr3_aa: CASSVGSGGVTDTQYF
cdr3_nt: TGTGCCAGCAGCGTAGGGAGCGGGGGGGTCACAGATACGCAGTATTTT
d_call: TRBD2
j_call: TRBJ2-3
clone_size: NA
v_call: TRBV9

cdr3_aa: CSASSGGLYKLETNYGYTF
cdr3_nt: TGCAGTGCTAGTTCGGGGGGGCTGTATAAGCTGGAGACTAACTATGGCTACACCTTC
d_call: NA
j_call: TRBJ1-2
clone_size: NA
v_call: TRBV20-1

cdr3_aa: CASSTQQGATEAFF
cdr3_nt: TGTGCCAGTAGTACCCAACAGGGAGCAACTGAAGCTTTCTTT
d_call: NA
j_call: TRBJ1-1
clone_size: NA
v_call: TRBV19

cdr3_aa: CASTPLGNNSPLHF
cdr3_nt: TGTGCCAGCACCCCCCTAGGGAATAATTCACCCCTCCACTTT
d_call: NA
j_call: TRBJ1-6
clone_size: NA
v_call: TRBV9

cdr3_aa: CASSTVRGEAFF
cdr3_nt: TGTGCCAGTAGTACGGTCCGGGGCGAAGCTTTCTTT
d_call: NA
j_call: TRBJ1-1
clone_size: NA
v_call: TRBV19

cdr3_aa: CASSPLGQSTDTQYF
cdr3_nt: TGTGCCAGCAGCCCCCTGGGGCAGAGCACAGATACGCAGTATTTT
d_call: NA
j_call: TRBJ2-3
clone_size: NA
v_call: TRBV6-6

cdr3_aa: CASRPPGQKSYGYTF
cdr3_nt: TGTGCCAGCAGACCCCCGGGGCAGAAGTCCTATGGCTACACCTTC
d_call: NA
j_call: TRBJ1-2
clone_size: NA
v_call: TRBV2